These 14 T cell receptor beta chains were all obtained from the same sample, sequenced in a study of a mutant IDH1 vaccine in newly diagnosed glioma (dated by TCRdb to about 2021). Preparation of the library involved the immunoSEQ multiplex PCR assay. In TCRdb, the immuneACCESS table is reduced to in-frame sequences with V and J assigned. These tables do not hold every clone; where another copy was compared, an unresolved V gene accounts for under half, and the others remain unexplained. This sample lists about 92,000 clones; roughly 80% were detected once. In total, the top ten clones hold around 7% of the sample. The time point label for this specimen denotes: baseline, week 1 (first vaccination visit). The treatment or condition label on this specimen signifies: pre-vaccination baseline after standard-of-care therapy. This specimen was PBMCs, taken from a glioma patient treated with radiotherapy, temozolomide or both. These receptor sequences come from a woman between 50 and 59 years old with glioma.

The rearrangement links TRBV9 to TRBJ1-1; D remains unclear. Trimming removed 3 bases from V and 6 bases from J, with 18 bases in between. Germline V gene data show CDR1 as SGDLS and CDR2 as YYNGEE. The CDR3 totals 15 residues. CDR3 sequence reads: CASSARPAESSEAFF. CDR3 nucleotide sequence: TGTGCCAGCAGCGCCCGGCCGGCAGAGTCCTCTGAAGCTTTCTTT.

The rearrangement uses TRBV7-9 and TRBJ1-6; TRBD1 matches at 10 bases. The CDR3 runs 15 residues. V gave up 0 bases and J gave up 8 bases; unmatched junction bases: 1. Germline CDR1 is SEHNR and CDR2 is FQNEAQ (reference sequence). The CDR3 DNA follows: TGTGCCAGCAGCTTAGCTGGGACAGGGGATTCACCCCTCCACTTT. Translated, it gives CASSLAGTGDSPLHF.

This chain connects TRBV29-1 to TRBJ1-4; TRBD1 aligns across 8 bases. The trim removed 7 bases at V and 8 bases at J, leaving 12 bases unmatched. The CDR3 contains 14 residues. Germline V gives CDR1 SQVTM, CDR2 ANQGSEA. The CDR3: CSAGQGGGWEKLFF. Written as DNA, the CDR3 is TGCAGCGCTGGACAGGGTGGAGGATGGGAAAAACTGTTTTTT.

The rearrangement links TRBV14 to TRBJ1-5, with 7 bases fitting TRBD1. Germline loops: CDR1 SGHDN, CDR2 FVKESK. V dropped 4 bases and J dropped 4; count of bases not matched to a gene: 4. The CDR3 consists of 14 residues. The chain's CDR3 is CASSPTGTNQPQHF. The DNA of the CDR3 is TGTGCCAGCAGCCCGACAGGGACGAATCAGCCCCAGCATTTT.

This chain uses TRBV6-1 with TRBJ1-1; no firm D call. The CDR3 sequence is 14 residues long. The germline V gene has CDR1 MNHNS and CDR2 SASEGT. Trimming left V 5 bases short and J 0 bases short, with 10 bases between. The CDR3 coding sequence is TGTGCCAGCAGTTTGTACAGTTTGAACACTGAAGCTTTCTTT. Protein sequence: CASSLYSLNTEAFF.

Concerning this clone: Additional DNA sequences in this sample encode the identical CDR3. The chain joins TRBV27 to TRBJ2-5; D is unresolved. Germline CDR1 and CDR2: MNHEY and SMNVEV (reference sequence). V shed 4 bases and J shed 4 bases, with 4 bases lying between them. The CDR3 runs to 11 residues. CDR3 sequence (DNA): TGTGCCAGCAGTTCCGGAGAGACCCAGTACTTC. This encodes CASSSGETQYF.

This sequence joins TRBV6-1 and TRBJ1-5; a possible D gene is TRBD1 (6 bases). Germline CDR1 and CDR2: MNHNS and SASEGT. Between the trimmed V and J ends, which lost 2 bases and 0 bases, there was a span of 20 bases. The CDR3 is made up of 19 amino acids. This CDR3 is CASSETGIGRGISNQPQHF. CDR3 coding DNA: TGTGCCAGCAGTGAAACAGGAATCGGCAGGGGAATTAGCAATCAGCCCCAGCATTTT.

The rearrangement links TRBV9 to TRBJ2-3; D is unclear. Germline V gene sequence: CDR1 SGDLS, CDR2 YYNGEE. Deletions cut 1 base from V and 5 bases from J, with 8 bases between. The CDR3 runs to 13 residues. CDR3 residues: CASSVQSLDTQYF. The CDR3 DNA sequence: TGTGCCAGCAGCGTACAGAGCTTAGATACGCAGTATTTT. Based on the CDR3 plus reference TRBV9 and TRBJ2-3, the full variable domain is DSGVTQTPKHLITATGQRVTLRCSPRSGDLSVYWYQQSLDQGLQFLIQYYNGEERAKGNILERFSAQQFPDLHSELNLSSLELGDSALYFCASSVQSLDTQYFGPGTRLTVL.

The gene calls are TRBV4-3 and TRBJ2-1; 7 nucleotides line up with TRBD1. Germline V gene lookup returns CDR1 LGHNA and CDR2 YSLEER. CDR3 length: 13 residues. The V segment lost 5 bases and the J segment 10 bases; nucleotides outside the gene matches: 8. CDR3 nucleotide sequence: TGCGCCAGCAGCTCGGCAGGGGGATTAGAGCAGTTCTTC. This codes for CASSSAGGLEQFF.

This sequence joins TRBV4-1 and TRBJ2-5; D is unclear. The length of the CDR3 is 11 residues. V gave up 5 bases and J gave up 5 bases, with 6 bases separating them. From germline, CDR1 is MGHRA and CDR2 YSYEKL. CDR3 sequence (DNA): TGCGCCAGCAGCGTCCGGGAGACCCAGTACTTC. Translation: CASSVRETQYF.

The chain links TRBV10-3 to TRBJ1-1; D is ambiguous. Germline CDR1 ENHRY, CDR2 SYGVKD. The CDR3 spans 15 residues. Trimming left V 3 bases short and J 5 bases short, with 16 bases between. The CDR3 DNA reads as TGTGCCATCAGTGACCCATCGGACGGGAGAACTGAAGCTTTCTTT. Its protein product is CAISDPSDGRTEAFF.

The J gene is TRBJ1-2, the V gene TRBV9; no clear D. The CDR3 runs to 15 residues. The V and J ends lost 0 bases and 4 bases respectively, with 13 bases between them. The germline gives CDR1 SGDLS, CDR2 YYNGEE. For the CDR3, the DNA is TGTGCCAGCAGCGTAGGGGCGGAGGGTGGCTATGGCTACACCTTC. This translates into CASSVGAEGGYGYTF.

CDR3 region: CASSSQGINQPQHF. The CDR3 nucleotides read TGTGCCAGTAGTTCTCAGGGGATCAATCAGCCCCAGCATTTT. V and J are TRBV19 and TRBJ1-5; TRBD1 is a possible D gene (6 bases). The CDR3 consists of 14 residues. Germline CDR1 is LNHDA and CDR2 is SQIVND (reference sequence). The V end was cut by 5 bases, the J end by 3 bases, with 11 bases between.

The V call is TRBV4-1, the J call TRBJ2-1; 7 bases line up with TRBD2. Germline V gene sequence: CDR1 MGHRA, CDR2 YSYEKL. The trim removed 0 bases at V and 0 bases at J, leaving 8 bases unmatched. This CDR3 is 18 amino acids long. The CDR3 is CASSQDTGRGSSYNEQFF. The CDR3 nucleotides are TGCGCCAGCAGCCAAGATACGGGGCGGGGGAGCTCCTACAATGAGCAGTTCTTC.